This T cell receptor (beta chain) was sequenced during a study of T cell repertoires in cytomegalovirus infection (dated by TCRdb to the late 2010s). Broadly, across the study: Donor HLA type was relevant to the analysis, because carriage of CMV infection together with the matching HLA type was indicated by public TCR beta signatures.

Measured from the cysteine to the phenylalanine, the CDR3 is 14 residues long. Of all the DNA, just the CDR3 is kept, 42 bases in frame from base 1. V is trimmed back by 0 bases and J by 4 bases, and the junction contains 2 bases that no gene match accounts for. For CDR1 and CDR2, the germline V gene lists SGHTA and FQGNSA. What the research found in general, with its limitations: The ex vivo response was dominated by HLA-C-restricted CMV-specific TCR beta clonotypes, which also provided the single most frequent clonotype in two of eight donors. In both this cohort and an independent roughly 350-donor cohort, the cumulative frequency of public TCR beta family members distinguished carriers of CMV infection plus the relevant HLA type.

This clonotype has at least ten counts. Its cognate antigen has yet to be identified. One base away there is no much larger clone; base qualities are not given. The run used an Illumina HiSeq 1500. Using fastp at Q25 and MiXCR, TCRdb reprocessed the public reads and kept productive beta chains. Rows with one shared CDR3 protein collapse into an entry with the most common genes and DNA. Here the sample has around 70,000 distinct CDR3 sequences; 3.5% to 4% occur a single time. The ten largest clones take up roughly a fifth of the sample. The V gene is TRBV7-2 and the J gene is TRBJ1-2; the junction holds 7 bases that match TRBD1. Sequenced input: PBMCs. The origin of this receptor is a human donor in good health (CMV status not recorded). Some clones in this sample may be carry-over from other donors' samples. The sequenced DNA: TGTGCCAGCAGCTTAGCGACAGGGAGCTATGGCTACACCTTC. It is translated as CASSLATGSYGYTF.